Below are 23 T cell receptor beta chains sequenced from a single sample in a study of cytomegalovirus exposure and HLA in healthy donors. PCR involved 60 Vbeta and 13 Jbeta primers. Method: immunoSEQ multiplex PCR; TCRdb's copy keeps in-frame clones and lacks some. The sample includes roughly 100,000 clones, less than 85% of them seen just once. Sequencing was performed on PBMCs. All receptors come from a woman aged 55 to 70 in good health and CMV-seropositive.

V usage is TRBV12-5 and J usage is TRBJ1-1; 9 nucleotides match TRBD1. CDR1 LGHNT and CDR2 FRNRAP come from the germline V gene. The junction had 6 bases not matched to a gene; V was cut back by 5 bases and J by 5 bases. This CDR3 spans 14 amino acids. The CDR3 loop reads CASGPGTGLTEAFF. The CDR3 bases are TGTGCTAGTGGTCCCGGGACAGGGTTAACTGAAGCTTTCTTT.

V usage is TRBV7-8 and J usage is TRBJ2-2; 7 bases match TRBD2. CDR1 SGHVS and CDR2 FQNEAQ come from the germline V gene. This CDR3 comprises 15 residues. The V segment lost 5 bases and the J segment 8 bases; nucleotides outside the gene matches: 11. As DNA, the CDR3 is TGTGCCAGCAGCCTCGTTGGCGGGAGTGCTGGGGAGCTGTTTTTT. This translates into CASSLVGGSAGELFF.

J is TRBJ2-7 and V is TRBV19, with 16 bases aligning to TRBD2. J lost 4 bases, V lost 4 bases, and 13 bases had no gene match. Germline V gene data show CDR1 as LNHDA and CDR2 as SQIVND (reference sequence). The CDR3 runs to 19 residues. DNA for the CDR3: TGTGCCAGTAGTAGCGCGGGACTAGCGGGAGGGGAAACACCATACGAGCAGTACTTC. It specifies CASSSAGLAGGETPYEQYF.

This chain links TRBV9 with TRBJ2-1; weak D call: TRBD2 (5 bases). CDR1 SGDLS and CDR2 YYNGEE come from the germline V gene. V lost 0 bases, J lost 3 bases, and 7 bases lay in between. The CDR3 is 14 residues long. The DNA of the CDR3 is TGTGCCAGCAGCGTAGGTGACTACTACAATGAGCAGTTCTTC. Protein product: CASSVGDYYNEQFF. The variable domain in full, completed from reference TRBV9 and TRBJ2-1, reads DSGVTQTPKHLITATGQRVTLRCSPRSGDLSVYWYQQSLDQGLQFLIQYYNGEERAKGNILERFSAQQFPDLHSELNLSSLELGDSALYFCASSVGDYYNEQFFGPGTRLTVL.

The chain couples TRBV30 to TRBJ2-5; 8 bases fit TRBD2. Germline lookup yields CDR1 GTSNPN and CDR2 SVGIG (reference sequence). The ends lost 1 base at V and 5 bases at J; junction bases unmatched: 12. This CDR3 has 16 residues. CDR3 amino acids: CAWSGPRVAGMETQYF. DNA of the CDR3: TGTGCCTGGAGTGGACCCCGGGTAGCGGGAATGGAGACCCAGTACTTC.

The chain uses TRBV27 and TRBJ2-5, with 14 bases that match TRBD2. Trimming cost V 5 bases and J 4 bases; bases outside gene matches: 6. This CDR3 spans 16 amino acids. CDR1 is MNHEY, CDR2 SMNVEV, per germline (reference sequence). The CDR3 sequence: CASSLKTSGRGETQYF. DNA of the CDR3: TGTGCCAGCAGTCTGAAGACTAGCGGGAGGGGAGAGACCCAGTACTTC.

This rearrangement joins TRBV9 to TRBJ1-2; a weak D match, TRBD1 (6 bases). Germline V lookup: CDR1 SGDLS, CDR2 YYNGEE. V lost 2 bases and J 4 bases, leaving 6 bases between the germline ends. The CDR3 has 12 amino acids. The CDR3 reads CASSVDSYGYTF. In DNA, the CDR3 is TGTGCCAGCAGCGTGGACAGCTATGGCTACACCTTC.

This clone has only a few counts. The chain links TRBV27 to TRBJ2-7; 7 nucleotides agree with TRBD2. J gave up 2 bases and V 5 bases, and 3 bases lay outside the gene matches. The CDR3 length is 13 residues. Looked up from germline, CDR1 is MNHEY and CDR2 is SMNVEV (reference sequence). CDR3 bases: TGTGCCAGCAGTAGTGGGGGGGCCTACGAGCAGTACTTC. Its translation is CASSSGGAYEQYF.

The rearrangement links TRBV10-3 to TRBJ2-1; tentatively, D is TRBD2 (6 bases). Per germline, CDR1 ENHRY and CDR2 SYGVKD. CDR3 length equals 16 residues. V lost 6 bases to trimming and J lost 0 bases, with 15 bases between them. CDR3 sequence (DNA): TGTGCCATCAGCTCGGGACTCCTGAGCTCCTACAATGAGCAGTTCTTC. It encodes CAISSGLLSSYNEQFF.

This clone was recorded once. The J gene is TRBJ1-5, the V gene TRBV30; TRBD1 might be the D (5 bases). The V gene's germline CDR1 is GTSNPN and CDR2 SVGIG (reference sequence). The length of the CDR3 is 15 residues. V dropped 4 bases and J dropped 3 bases, with 16 bases sitting between them. The CDR3 DNA reads TGTGCCTGGAAACAGGCCGGGCGGACCAATCAGCCCCAGCATTTT. Its protein product is CAWKQAGRTNQPQHF.

In this sample, this clone turned up a few times. J is TRBJ2-7 and V is TRBV7-9; 7 bases are a match to TRBD1. Germline trimming cut 7 bases from V and 2 bases from J; bases unmatched to any gene: 5. CDR3 length equals 13 residues. CDR1 is SEHNR, CDR2 FQNEAQ, per germline (reference sequence). CDR3 sequence: CASNRDSPYEQYF. The CDR3 DNA is TGTGCCAGCAACAGGGACAGTCCCTACGAGCAGTACTTC.

The chain employs TRBV6-1 and TRBJ1-6; D uncertain. Germline V gene sequence: CDR1 MNHNS, CDR2 SASEGT. The CDR3 spans 11 residues. V was cut by 3 bases and J by 8 bases, with 2 bases left in between. CDR3 nucleotide sequence: TGTGCCAGCAGTGACTATTCACCCCTCCACTTT. Translating gives CASSDYSPLHF.

This chain links TRBV19 with TRBJ2-1; 11 bases map to TRBD1. The CDR3 spans 15 residues. Germline lookup yields CDR1 LNHDA and CDR2 SQIVND (reference sequence). The trim removed 5 bases at V and 7 bases at J, leaving 7 bases unmatched. This CDR3 reads CASSDTGTGGNEQFF. The CDR3 coding sequence is TGTGCCAGTAGTGATACCGGGACAGGGGGGAATGAGCAGTTCTTC.

J is TRBJ2-5 and V is TRBV5-1; the match to TRBD1 covers 8 bases. V gave up 4 bases and J gave up 11 bases; unmatched junction bases: 10. Germline CDR1 SGHRS, CDR2 YFSETQ. The CDR3 length is 13 residues. This CDR3 reads CASSQGQAGEQYF. CDR3 DNA sequence: TGCGCCAGCAGCCAGGGACAGGCGGGTGAGCAGTACTTC. The variable domain in full, completed from reference TRBV5-1 and TRBJ2-5, reads KAGVTQTPRYLIKTRGQQVTLSCSPISGHRSVSWYQQTPGQGLQFLFEYFSETQRNKGNFPGRFSGRQFSNSRSEMNVSTLELGDSALYLCASSQGQAGEQYFGPGTRLLVL.

This chain uses TRBV30 with TRBJ2-3; tentatively, D is TRBD2 (5 bases). Germline V CDR1 and CDR2: GTSNPN, SVGIG (reference sequence). The CDR3 is 15 residues long. The V and J ends lost 1 base and 8 bases respectively, with 19 bases between them. In DNA form, the CDR3 reads TGTGCCTGGAGTGGAAAGGGCCTGGCGGGTGGTACGCAGTATTTT. Translating it yields CAWSGKGLAGGTQYF.

The chain links TRBV4-1 to TRBJ1-6; D perhaps matches TRBD1 (6 bases). The CDR3 covers 16 residues. Trimming stripped 0 bases from V and 16 bases from J, with 22 bases between. Germline assignment: CDR1 MGHRA and CDR2 YSYEKL. CDR3 DNA: TGCGCCAGCAGCCAAGACGGGTACAGGGAGATTCGGAAACTCCACTTT. Translating it yields CASSQDGYREIRKLHF.

The V call is TRBV18, the J call TRBJ2-4, with 7 bases fitting TRBD1. The CDR3 has 15 amino acids. V lost 6 bases and J lost 8; bases outside the gene matches: 13. Germline V gene data show CDR1 as KGHSH and CDR2 as LQKENI. CDR3 DNA: TGTGCCAGCTCCCACAGGGGACACAAAGGGGACATTCAGTACTTC. It codes for CASSHRGHKGDIQYF.

This clone was found a few times. This chain connects TRBV19 to TRBJ1-1, with D uncertain. Germline V lookup: CDR1 LNHDA, CDR2 SQIVND (reference sequence). The CDR3 extends over 14 amino acids. The ends were cut back, 3 bases at V and 4 bases at J, with 12 bases in the middle. CDR3 in DNA: TGTGCCAGTAGTATTCGGCGGGGTCCCACTGAAGCTTTCTTT. This encodes CASSIRRGPTEAFF.

This chain links TRBV30 with TRBJ2-2, with a tentative D call TRBD1 (5 bases). V lost 5 bases and J 7 bases, leaving 17 bases between the germline ends. From germline, CDR1 is GTSNPN and CDR2 SVGIG (reference sequence). The CDR3 runs 14 residues. CDR3 sequence (DNA): TGTGCCTGGGCTTGGTGGGGAAGGGGCGGGGAGCTGTTTTTT. Protein product: CAWAWWGRGGELFF.

This clone was seen a few times. V usage is TRBV6-5 and J usage is TRBJ1-1; no definite D call. V lost 2 bases and J 1 base, leaving 8 bases between the germline ends. Germline V lookup: CDR1 MNHEY, CDR2 SVGAGI. The CDR3 contains 14 residues. Written as DNA, the CDR3 is TGTGCCAGCAGTTACGCCCCAGAGAACACTGAAGCTTTCTTT. This sequence encodes CASSYAPENTEAFF.

This clone was observed a few times. This chain joins TRBV28 and TRBJ2-1, with TRBD2 matching 7 bases. Germline CDR1 and CDR2: MDHEN and SYDVKM. V shed 5 bases and J 7 bases; nucleotides not matched to a gene: 5. This CDR3 has 13 residues. CDR3 coding DNA: TGTGCCAGCAGTCACGGGACTATTAATGAGCAGTTCTTC. Translated, it gives CASSHGTINEQFF.

V and J are TRBV6-4 and TRBJ2-7; 10 bases agree with TRBD2. The V and J ends lost 6 bases and 4 bases, in that order; junction bases with no gene match: 3. Germline CDR1 is MRHNA and CDR2 is SNTAGT. This CDR3 is built from 13 residues. The CDR3 DNA is TGTGCCAGCAGCTGGACTAGCGGTTACGAGCAGTACTTC. Its protein product is CASSWTSGYEQYF.

This clone was seen once. The rearrangement links TRBV14 to TRBJ2-1; unclear D gene. Trimming took 4 bases from V and 9 from J, leaving 16 bases between them. The CDR3 has 14 amino acids. The V gene's germline CDR1 is SGHDN and CDR2 FVKESK. The CDR3 DNA follows: TGTGCCAGCAGCCCAGGTTCTCTATCGGCTGAGCAGTTCTTC. Encoded protein: CASSPGSLSAEQFF.